The next 21 T cell receptor beta chains were all read from a single sample in a study of post-analysis software for immune sequencing data. The TCR beta cDNA libraries carried unique molecular identifiers. One entry per CDR3 protein, called by TCRdb with MiXCR from the PCR reads. The sample includes roughly 870,000 distinct CDR3 sequences, under 70% of them seen just once. Overall study results and limits: In patients, about five TRBV segments were more frequent than in controls, with TRBV5-6, TRBV5-1 and TRBV20-1 among them.

No cognate antigen is known for these TCRs. The sample consisted of blood. The receptor source for this set is a girl between 5 and 17 years old with multiple sclerosis.

The rearrangement links TRBV2 to TRBJ2-6; no reliable D call. The CDR3 has 15 residues. Deletions cut 1 base from V and 4 bases from J, with 8 bases between. Germline-derived CDR1 and CDR2 are SNHLY and FYNNEI. CDR3 sequence (DNA): TGTGCCAGCAGTGAAGGTCGCATCGGGGCCAACGTCCTGACTTTC. This encodes CASSEGRIGANVLTF.

The CDR3 here is CASSPLGQGRGVQYF. The CDR3 region has the DNA TGTGCCAGCAGTCCCCTGGGACAGGGAAGGGGAGTTCAGTACTTC. The chain couples TRBV12-3 or TRBV12-4 to TRBJ2-4, with 9 nucleotides matching TRBD1. The CDR3 has 15 amino acids. After removal of 5 bases from V and 11 bases from J, the junction contained 13 bases not matched to a gene.

This clonotype was observed a few times. V gene TRBV9 combines with J gene TRBJ1-1; D unresolved. The CDR3 has 14 amino acids. CDR1 is SGDLS, CDR2 YYNGEE, per germline. Trimming shortened V by 5 bases and J by 1 base, and 12 bases separated the two germline ends. The CDR3 loop reads CASSRPPTNTEAFF. As DNA, the CDR3 is TGTGCCAGCAGTCGACCGCCTACGAACACTGAAGCTTTCTTT.

This clonotype was counted a few times. The chain links TRBV4-2 to TRBJ2-5; D is unclear. Trimming stripped 1 base from V and 1 base from J, with 4 bases between. This CDR3 region has 13 residues. Germline-derived CDR1 and CDR2 are LGHNA and YNFKEQ. Here the CDR3 reads CASSQVGQETQYF. The CDR3 DNA sequence: TGTGCCAGCAGCCAAGTGGGCCAAGAGACCCAGTACTTC.

This clonotype was seen only once. The rearrangement uses TRBV7-6 and TRBJ2-5; possible D gene TRBD2, 5 bases. V lost 2 bases and J 1 base, leaving 14 bases between the germline ends. The V gene's germline CDR1 is SGHVS and CDR2 FNYEAQ. The CDR3 sequence is 16 residues long. This CDR3 reads CASSLNPGSPQETQYF. The CDR3 region has the DNA TGTGCCAGCAGCTTAAACCCGGGGTCACCCCAAGAGACCCAGTACTTC. Variable domain in full (rest from reference TRBV7-6 and TRBJ2-5): GAGVSQSPRYKVTKRGQDVALRCDPISGHVSLYWYRQALGQGPEFLTYFNYEAQQDKSGLPNDRFSAERPEGSISTLTIQRTEQRDSAMYRCASSLNPGSPQETQYFGPGTRLLVL.

The rearrangement links TRBV3-1 to TRBJ1-6, with 7 bases aligning to TRBD1. The CDR3 extends over 16 amino acids. After removal of 4 bases from V and 10 bases from J, the junction contained 13 bases not matched to a gene. Germline V lookup: CDR1 LGHDT, CDR2 YNNKEL (reference sequence). The CDR3 sequence is CASSLYRGPNDSPLHF. CDR3 bases: TGTGCCAGCAGCCTGTACAGGGGTCCGAACGACTCACCCCTCCACTTT.

This clonotype appeared a few times. V is TRBV29-1 and J is TRBJ2-1; possibly TRBD1 or TRBD2 for D (5 bases each). The CDR3 has 14 residues. CDR1 and CDR2 (germline): SQVTM, ANQGSEA. Trimming pared 7 bases from V and 7 bases from J, leaving 20 bases between. The CDR3: CSAAGAGLRNEQFF. CDR3 bases: TGCAGCGCGGCCGGGGCCGGACTTCGGAATGAGCAGTTCTTC.

This chain links TRBV29-1 with TRBJ2-4, with D possibly TRBD1 on 6 matching bases. The ends were cut back, 2 bases at V and 9 bases at J, with 14 bases in the middle. CDR1 and CDR2 from the germline V gene are SQVTM and ANQGSEA. The CDR3 runs to 13 residues. Here the CDR3 reads CSVERRTQGIQYF. The CDR3, as DNA: TGCAGCGTTGAAAGGAGGACACAGGGCATTCAGTACTTC. The full variable domain, rest sourced from reference TRBV29-1 and TRBJ2-4, is SAVISQKPSRDICQRGTSLTIQCQVDSQVTMMFWYRQQPGQSLTLIATANQGSEATYESGFVIDKFPISRPNLTFSTLTVSNMSPEDSSIYLCSVERRTQGIQYFGAGTRLSVL.

V and J are TRBV19 and TRBJ2-6; unclear D gene. The CDR3 has 12 residues. Germline CDR1 is LNHDA and CDR2 is SQIVND (reference sequence). CDR3 in amino acids: CATNSGANVLTF. CDR3 DNA sequence: TGTGCTACGAACTCTGGGGCCAACGTCCTGACTTTC.

With regard to this clonotype: Likely a read error: the CDR3 ends without its conserved phenylalanine or tryptophan. The chain recombines TRBV7-2 with TRBJ2-5, with 9 bases lining up with TRBD2. The CDR3 totals 15 residues. Per the germline V gene, CDR1 is SGHTA and CDR2 is FQGNSA. Trimming cost V 5 bases and J 2 bases; bases outside gene matches: 6. CDR3 in amino acids: CASSRVAGAQETQYC. Here the CDR3 DNA reads TGTGCCAGCAGCCGAGTAGCGGGAGCACAAGAGACCCAGTACTGC.

This clonotype has only one observation. Mismatch with germline at one junction end may stem from a read error. This chain joins TRBV29-1 and TRBJ2-3; D is possibly TRBD1 (6 bases). The germline V gene encodes CDR1 SQVTM and CDR2 ANQGSEA. The CDR3 covers 17 residues. CDR3 amino acids: CSVGNRTAQGTTDTQYF. The CDR3 DNA is TGTAGCGTGGGAAACAGGACAGCTCAAGGGACCACAGATACGCAGTATTTT.

This clonotype was counted between two and nine times. The chain carries TRBV12-3 or TRBV12-4 and TRBJ1-2; D is perhaps TRBD1 (5 bases). The CDR3 extends over 14 amino acids. The germline V and J ends were trimmed by 10 bases and 8 bases, with 23 bases remaining between them. This CDR3 reads CATITGTGLEGYTF. For the CDR3, the DNA is TGTGCCACTATCACGGGGACCGGCCTGGAAGGCTACACCTTC.

V and J are TRBV12-3 or TRBV12-4 and TRBJ2-7, with 7 bases aligning to TRBD2. Losses at the gene ends were 3 bases for V and 1 base for J; bases not matched to a gene: 9. The CDR3 sequence is 16 residues long. The CDR3, as DNA: TGTGCCAGCAGTTTTCGCTTATCCGGGGGGTCCTACGAGCAGTACTTC. Protein sequence: CASSFRLSGGSYEQYF.

The chain links TRBV11-2 to TRBJ2-3, with 11 nucleotides matching TRBD2. After removal of 6 bases from V and 6 bases from J, the junction contained 14 bases not matched to a gene. This CDR3 comprises 17 residues. CDR1 SGHAT and CDR2 FQNNGV come from the germline V gene. The CDR3 region is CASSLTLSGRAGDTQYF. The DNA of the CDR3 is TGTGCCAGCAGTCTTACACTTAGCGGGAGGGCAGGGGATACGCAGTATTTT.

V usage is TRBV9 and J usage is TRBJ1-4, with a weak D call TRBD1 (6 bases). The germline V gene encodes CDR1 SGDLS and CDR2 YYNGEE. V lost 4 bases and J lost 5, with 18 bases in between. The CDR3 runs to 16 residues. This CDR3 is CASSPRGRGANEKLFF. CDR3 DNA: TGTGCCAGCAGCCCCCGGGGACGGGGGGCGAATGAAAAACTGTTTTTT.

The chain joins TRBV4-2 to TRBJ1-2; possibly TRBD1 for D (5 bases). The CDR3 has 14 amino acids. Germline CDR1 is LGHNA and CDR2 is YNFKEQ. V was shortened by 5 bases and J by 7 bases, with 17 bases between the two germline ends. The DNA for the CDR3 is TGTGCCAGCAGCTTGACAGCCTTGAGCTGTGGCTACACCTTC. It yields the protein CASSLTALSCGYTF.

This chain links TRBV15 with TRBJ2-2, with TRBD2 matching 13 bases. The trim removed 4 bases at V and 5 bases at J, leaving 7 bases unmatched. CDR3 length: 17 amino acids. CDR1 is LNHNV and CDR2 is YYDKDF in the germline V gene (reference sequence). The CDR3 nucleotides are TGTGCCACCAGCATTCCAAGGACTAGCGGGAGTACCGGGGAGCTGTTTTTT. Its translation is CATSIPRTSGSTGELFF.

V and J are TRBV5-6 and TRBJ2-1, with 8 bases lining up with TRBD2. Trimming at V came to 4 bases and at J to 5 bases, leaving 14 bases not matched to a gene. The germline CDR1 and CDR2 sequences are SGHDT and YYEEEE. CDR3 size: 17 residues. The CDR3 region is CASSPSREGLSNNEQFF. CDR3 coding DNA: TGTGCCAGCAGCCCGTCCCGGGAGGGCCTGTCCAACAATGAGCAGTTCTTC.

This clonotype was observed a handful of times. The J gene is TRBJ2-7, the V gene TRBV12-3 or TRBV12-4; 10 positions match TRBD2. V trimming: 2 bases; J trimming: 3 bases; junction bases outside the gene matches: 4. This CDR3 comprises 15 residues. In DNA, the CDR3 is TGTGCCAGCAGTTTAACTAGCGGGACCTACTACGAGCAGTACTTC. Translating it yields CASSLTSGTYYEQYF.

About this clonotype itself: This may arise from a read error, as a much more abundant clone is one base away. The V call is TRBV6-4, the J call TRBJ2-1; 12 nucleotides match TRBD2. CDR3 size: 15 residues. Germline V gene sequence: CDR1 MRHNA, CDR2 SNTAGT. V lost 0 bases and J lost 8; bases outside the gene matches: 2. For the CDR3, the DNA is TGTGCCAGCAGTGACTCGACTAGCGGGAGCGATGAGCAGTTCTTC. It encodes CASSDSTSGSDEQFF.

The rearrangement joins TRBV7-2 to TRBJ1-4, with 7 nucleotides matching TRBD1. The CDR3 is 17 residues long. The trim removed 1 base at V and 6 bases at J, leaving 11 bases unmatched. From germline, CDR1 is SGHTA and CDR2 FQGNSA. CDR3 nucleotides: TGTGCCAGCAGCTTAGAATTTGGAGGGGGCGCGTATGAAAAACTGTTTTTT. The encoded protein is CASSLEFGGGAYEKLFF. Full variable domain (missing parts from reference TRBV7-2 and TRBJ1-4): GAGVSQSPSNKVTEKGKDVELRCDPISGHTALYWYRQSLGQGLEFLIYFQGNSAPDKSGLPSDRFSAERTGGSVSTLTIQRTQQEDSAVYLCASSLEFGGGAYEKLFFGSGTQLSVL.